These T cell receptor beta chains were read from a single sample in a study of CD8 T cells in Susac syndrome. TCRdb itself ran the immunoSEQ multiplex PCR reads through MiXCR, one entry per CDR3 protein. The sample carries fewer than 350,000 distinct CDR3 sequences, over 75% recorded once. Sequenced material: CD8+ T cells from PBMCs. The receptor source for this set is a human donor with multiple sclerosis. The CDR3 runs from the conserved cysteine through the conserved F or W.

cdr3_aa,v_call,j_call
CASSLSGSTDEQYF,TRBV28,TRBJ2-7
CASSLRGAGTGVTEAFF,TRBV3-1,TRBJ1-1
CASSQDALDYEQYF,TRBV4-3,TRBJ2-7
CASSPSSGSYEQYF,TRBV6-5,TRBJ2-7
CSARDRNRVYEQYF,TRBV20-1,TRBJ2-7
CASYPLAGSYNEQFF,TRBV13,TRBJ2-1
CASSFHRDRGQHEQFF,TRBV6-2/TRBV6-3,TRBJ2-1
CASRPQGAMVETQYF,TRBV28,TRBJ2-5
CATGRSWPQHF,TRBV15,TRBJ1-5
CASSLTYGTSGTDITYNEQFF,TRBV4-3,TRBJ2-1
CASSFGYRERYEQYF,TRBV5-8,TRBJ2-7
CASSLDRGVGTEAFF,TRBV7-2,TRBJ1-1
CATVGQTTGELFF,TRBV24-1,TRBJ2-2
CASSLGGLLTPSYEQYF,TRBV5-5,TRBJ2-7
CASSAMGEGSYNEQFF,TRBV6-1,TRBJ2-1
CASAEGSYSGNTIYF,TRBV4-3,TRBJ1-3
CASSSASVSQPQHF,TRBV7-8,TRBJ1-5
CASSLGGRVLSRQLFF,TRBV7-2,TRBJ1-4
CSARAPRPGLGADTQYF,TRBV20-1,TRBJ2-3
CASSFRLAGGPRPETQYF,TRBV7-2,TRBJ2-5
CASTSGGYEQYF,TRBV2,TRBJ2-7
CASSPEPGTGLFNTEAFF,TRBV4-1,TRBJ1-1
CSANEVGYEQFF,TRBV20-1,TRBJ2-1
CAWGPGPSNQPQHF,TRBV30,TRBJ1-5
CASSYSTTGRVSGNTIYF,TRBV6-5,TRBJ1-3
CSASRGLAGGAYEQYF,TRBV20-1,TRBJ2-7
CNALAVQETQYF,TRBV20-1,TRBJ2-5
CSAPGLAYNEQFF,TRBV20-1,TRBJ2-1
CASSPTRGRNTEAFF,TRBV11-2,TRBJ1-1
CANGDYNEQFF,TRBV12-3/TRBV12-4,TRBJ2-1
CASSLTSGGEEQFF,TRBV9,TRBJ2-1
CASSSPSTGTSGTQQYF,TRBV7-9,TRBJ2-7
CASSPGGRGSYNEQFF,TRBV4-2,TRBJ2-1
CASSNGADDNEKLFF,TRBV5-4,TRBJ1-4
CASRLLAGGGETQYF,TRBV27,TRBJ2-5
CSVQDPKGYNEQFF,TRBV29-1,TRBJ2-1
CASSFDPFGEQFF,TRBV27,TRBJ2-1
CASSGGPSNEQFF,TRBV9,TRBJ2-1
CASSPGTGRSQPQHF,TRBV3-1,TRBJ1-5
CAISDVPGGFGEAFF,TRBV10-3,TRBJ1-1
CASSQELWETQYF,TRBV14,TRBJ2-5
CASSLVKAGGDHKNEKLFF,TRBV5-7,TRBJ1-4
CASSQGQGGNTIYF,TRBV4-3,TRBJ1-3
CSVSQGIPTDTQYF,TRBV29-1,TRBJ2-3
CSASPAGVADTQYF,TRBV20-1,TRBJ2-3
CASSSWTSDQETQYF,TRBV28,TRBJ2-5
CASSLATTTGGYGYTF,TRBV11-2,TRBJ1-2
CASSQDTTANYGYTF,TRBV4-3,TRBJ1-2